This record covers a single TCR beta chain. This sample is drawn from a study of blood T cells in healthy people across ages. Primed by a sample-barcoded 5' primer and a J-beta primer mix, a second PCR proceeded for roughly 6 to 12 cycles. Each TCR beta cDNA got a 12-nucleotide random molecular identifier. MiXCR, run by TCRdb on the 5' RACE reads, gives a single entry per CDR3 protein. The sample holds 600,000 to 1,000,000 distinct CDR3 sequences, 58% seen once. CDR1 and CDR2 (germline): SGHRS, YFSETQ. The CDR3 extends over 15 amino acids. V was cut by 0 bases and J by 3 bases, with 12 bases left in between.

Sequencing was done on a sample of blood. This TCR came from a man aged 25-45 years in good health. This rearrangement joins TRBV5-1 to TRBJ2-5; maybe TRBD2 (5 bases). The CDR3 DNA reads TGCGCCAGCAGCTTGGCACTAGATATCAAAGAGACCCAGTACTTC. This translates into CASSLALDIKETQYF.